The 27 T cell receptor beta chains below all came from one sample that was sequenced in a study of blood T cell repertoires in COVID-19. Sequencing used immunoSEQ multiplex PCR; TCRdb keeps in-frame clones, though not all of them. The data contain about 220,000 clones, roughly 85% of them singletons. Material: peripheral blood. The receptors come from a woman aged 70-85 years with COVID-19, enrolled during active disease.

The J gene is TRBJ2-6, the V gene TRBV27; TRBD1 might be the D (6 bases). The CDR3 sequence is 15 residues long. Germline CDR1 MNHEY, CDR2 SMNVEV (reference sequence). V lost 6 bases and J lost 0, with 9 bases in between. The CDR3 region is CASRRQDSGANVLTF. CDR3 bases: TGTGCCAGCAGGAGACAGGACTCTGGGGCCAACGTCCTGACTTTC.

The V call is TRBV7-2, the J call TRBJ1-3; 10 bases fit TRBD1. Trimming at V came to 4 bases and at J to 0 bases, leaving 6 bases not matched to a gene. CDR1 is SGHTA, CDR2 FQGNSA, per germline. The CDR3 covers 17 residues. The CDR3 DNA reads as TGTGCCAGCAGCTCAGGGGGACAGGGGATCTCTGGAAACACCATATATTTT. This sequence encodes CASSSGGQGISGNTIYF.

This clone turned up a few times. The rearrangement joins TRBV5-1 to TRBJ1-2; 12 bases map to TRBD1. V lost 4 bases, J lost 2 bases, and 3 bases stayed unmatched. The CDR3 runs to 15 residues. The germline V gene has CDR1 SGHRS and CDR2 YFSETQ. Written as DNA, the CDR3 is TGCGCCAGCAGCACGGGACAGGGGGCGAACTATGGCTACACCTTC. Residues: CASSTGQGANYGYTF.

The chain couples TRBV5-1 to TRBJ2-7, with 7 bases fitting TRBD2. The germline V gene has CDR1 SGHRS and CDR2 YFSETQ. The CDR3 has 16 amino acids. Germline trimming cut 0 bases from V and 5 bases from J; bases unmatched to any gene: 11. As DNA, the CDR3 is TGCGCCAGCAGCTTGGTGGCAAGCGGGAACGTCAACGAGCAGTACTTC. Translated, it gives CASSLVASGNVNEQYF.

The chain uses TRBV5-6 and TRBJ1-2; possible D gene TRBD1, 6 bases. V gave up 0 bases and J gave up 6 bases, with 18 bases separating them. The CDR3 has 16 amino acids. CDR1 and CDR2 (germline): SGHDT, YYEEEE. CDR3 sequence (DNA): TGTGCCAGCAGCTTGGTTCCCCGGCAGGGGTGGAATGGCTACACCTTC. Its translation is CASSLVPRQGWNGYTF.

The table lists this clone with a count of one. V gene TRBV7-9 combines with J gene TRBJ1-4; D is uncertain. Per germline, CDR1 SEHNR and CDR2 FQNEAQ (reference sequence). The CDR3 totals 14 residues. With 1 base removed from V and 8 bases from J, the gap between germline ends came to 11 bases. The CDR3 spells CASSLGVGVEKLFF. CDR3 DNA: TGTGCCAGCAGCTTAGGCGTGGGAGTAGAAAAACTGTTTTTT.

The chain carries TRBV5-4 and TRBJ1-1; a possible D gene is TRBD1 (6 bases). With 4 bases removed from V and 1 base from J, the gap between germline ends came to 14 bases. This CDR3 spans 15 amino acids. Germline V gene data show CDR1 as SGHNT and CDR2 as YYREEE (reference sequence). CDR3 sequence: CASSRSGGGNTEAFF. CDR3 nucleotides: TGTGCCAGCAGCCGATCGGGGGGCGGGAACACTGAAGCTTTCTTT.

The chain links TRBV6-5 to TRBJ1-1; perhaps TRBD1 as D (6 bases). The CDR3 loop spans 15 amino acids. Trimming removed 4 bases at V and 4 bases at J, with 16 bases between. Per the germline V gene, CDR1 is MNHEY and CDR2 is SVGAGI. The CDR3 protein is CASSSWGGQGTEAFF. The CDR3 DNA follows: TGTGCCAGCAGTTCGTGGGGGGGACAAGGCACTGAAGCTTTCTTT.

The chain uses TRBV5-1 and TRBJ1-2; D gene unclear. Germline lookup yields CDR1 SGHRS and CDR2 YFSETQ. Trimming removed 0 bases from V and 1 base from J, with 7 bases in between. The CDR3 is 14 amino acids. CDR3 bases: TGCGCCAGCAGCTTGGCGTTTAATAACTATGGCTACACCTTC. It translates to CASSLAFNNYGYTF. Full variable domain (missing parts from reference TRBV5-1 and TRBJ1-2): KAGVTQTPRYLIKTRGQQVTLSCSPISGHRSVSWYQQTPGQGLQFLFEYFSETQRNKGNFPGRFSGRQFSNSRSEMNVSTLELGDSALYLCASSLAFNNYGYTFGSGTRLTVV.

The chain is built from TRBV24-1 and TRBJ1-5; tentative D call: TRBD1 (6 bases). The CDR3 runs 14 residues. V was pared by 6 bases and J by 0 bases, with 8 bases between. CDR1 KGHDR and CDR2 SFDVKD come from the germline V gene. The CDR3 protein is CATSRGYSNQPQHF. The CDR3 DNA sequence: TGTGCCACCAGTAGGGGGTATAGCAATCAGCCCCAGCATTTT.

This chain joins TRBV6-2 or TRBV6-3 and TRBJ2-1, with a weak D call TRBD2 (6 bases). Germline loops: CDR1 MNHEY, CDR2 SVGEGT. The CDR3 covers 15 residues. V gave up 7 bases and J gave up 5 bases, with 18 bases separating them. Here the CDR3 reads CASTPPVAVDNEQFF. CDR3 nucleotide sequence: TGTGCCAGCACCCCCCCTGTAGCGGTCGACAATGAGCAGTTCTTC.

There are a few counts of this clone. This chain uses TRBV29-1 with TRBJ1-1; D possibly corresponds to TRBD1 (5 bases). V was trimmed by 6 bases and J by 1 base, leaving 12 bases between them. The CDR3 runs to 13 residues. Germline V CDR1 and CDR2: SQVTM, ANQGSEA. CDR3 residues: CSVRQGGNTEAFF. The DNA of the CDR3 is TGCAGCGTCCGTCAGGGAGGGAACACTGAAGCTTTCTTT. Drawing the rest from reference TRBV29-1 and TRBJ1-1, the complete variable domain is SAVISQKPSRDICQRGTSLTIQCQVDSQVTMMFWYRQQPGQSLTLIATANQGSEATYESGFVIDKFPISRPNLTFSTLTVSNMSPEDSSIYLCSVRQGGNTEAFFGQGTRLTVV.

The CDR3 loop reads CSVHPGLALGEQFF. DNA for the CDR3: TGCAGCGTTCACCCGGGACTAGCCCTGGGTGAGCAGTTCTTC. The V and J genes are TRBV29-1 and TRBJ2-1, with 9 bases lining up with TRBD2. CDR3 length equals 14 residues. CDR1 is SQVTM, CDR2 ANQGSEA, per germline. The J segment lost 9 bases and the V segment lost 5 bases, leaving 11 bases of the junction unmatched.

This sequence joins TRBV7-3 and TRBJ1-2, with D perhaps matching TRBD1 (5 bases). The V end was cut by 4 bases, the J end by 0 bases, with 12 bases between. The CDR3 is 15 amino acids. CDR1 is SGHTA and CDR2 is FQGTGA in the germline V gene. The CDR3 coding sequence is TGTGCCAGCAGCTCCACAGGAGACACTAACTATGGCTACACCTTC. It specifies CASSSTGDTNYGYTF.

V and J are TRBV5-6 and TRBJ2-1; a weak D match, TRBD2 (6 bases). V lost 3 bases, J lost 7 bases, and 20 bases lay in between. Germline CDR1 is SGHDT and CDR2 is YYEEEE. The CDR3 spans 16 residues. CDR3 nucleotides: TGTGCCAGCAGCTCCGAGAGGGGCGGGAATTATAATGAGCAGTTCTTC. This translates into CASSSERGGNYNEQFF. Full variable domain (rest looked up from reference TRBV5-6 and TRBJ2-1): DAGVTQSPTHLIKTRGQQVTLRCSPKSGHDTVSWYQQALGQGPQFIFQYYEEEERQRGNFPDRFSGHQFPNYSSELNVNALLLGDSALYLCASSSERGGNYNEQFFGPGTRLTVL.

This clone was seen only once. The chain has TRBV11-2 and TRBJ2-1; 9 nucleotides match TRBD2. The CDR3 extends over 14 amino acids. Germline assignment: CDR1 SGHAT and CDR2 FQNNGV. The trim removed 3 bases at V and 6 bases at J, leaving 3 bases unmatched. The CDR3 here is CASSFSGSVNEQFF. Here the CDR3 DNA reads TGTGCCAGCAGCTTTAGCGGGAGTGTCAATGAGCAGTTCTTC.

CDR3 in amino acids: CASSVQGHTEAFF. DNA for the CDR3: TGTGCCAGCAGCGTACAGGGTCACACTGAAGCTTTCTTT. This chain joins TRBV9 and TRBJ1-1; TRBD1 might be the D (5 bases). Germline V gene lookup returns CDR1 SGDLS and CDR2 YYNGEE. The CDR3 has 13 amino acids. V lost 1 base, J lost 3 bases, and 7 bases lay in between.

The chain couples TRBV4-2 to TRBJ2-7; TRBD1 is a possible D gene (6 bases). CDR3 length: 13 residues. The V end lost 0 bases, the J end lost 7 bases, and 10 bases lay between the germline ends. Germline V gene data show CDR1 as LGHNA and CDR2 as YNFKEQ. The CDR3 nucleotides are TGTGCCAGCAGCCAAGAGGGGGCCCGGGAGCAGTACTTC. This gives the protein CASSQEGAREQYF.

V and J are TRBV9 and TRBJ2-5; D call uncertain. The CDR3 contains 14 residues. Looked up from germline, CDR1 is SGDLS and CDR2 is YYNGEE. Trimming pared 0 bases from V and 5 bases from J, leaving 11 bases between. DNA of the CDR3: TGTGCCAGCAGCGTAGCGACTTCCGGGGAGACCCAGTACTTC. Protein product: CASSVATSGETQYF.

The chain is built from TRBV7-2 and TRBJ2-1; 8 bases line up with TRBD2. This CDR3 has 15 residues. The germline gives CDR1 SGHTA, CDR2 FQGNSA. The junction had 8 bases not matched to a gene; V was cut back by 1 base and J by 9 bases. CDR3 sequence (DNA): TGTGCCAGCAGCTTAGTGGCGGGGGGCCAGGGTGAGCAGTTCTTC. Translation gives CASSLVAGGQGEQFF.

The chain employs TRBV11-2 and TRBJ1-1; D ambiguous. The CDR3 runs 14 residues. Trimming took off 0 bases at V and 3 bases at J, with 8 bases between the two ends. The germline CDR1 and CDR2 sequences are SGHAT and FQNNGV. The CDR3 DNA is TGTGCCAGCAGCTTAGAAGCATCCGACACTGAAGCTTTCTTT. Amino acids: CASSLEASDTEAFF.

The V and J genes are TRBV5-4 and TRBJ2-1; 10 bases are shared with TRBD2. Germline trimming cut 3 bases from V and 0 bases from J; bases unmatched to any gene: 3. The CDR3 runs 16 residues. Germline V lookup: CDR1 SGHNT, CDR2 YYREEE (reference sequence). CDR3 region: CASSSSSGSSYNEQFF. DNA of the CDR3: TGTGCCAGCAGCTCCTCTAGCGGGAGCTCCTACAATGAGCAGTTCTTC.

The chain combines TRBV19 with TRBJ1-5; 7 bases align to TRBD1. Per the germline V gene, CDR1 is LNHDA and CDR2 is SQIVND (reference sequence). Germline trimming cut 3 bases from V and 4 bases from J; bases unmatched to any gene: 6. The CDR3 is 15 amino acids. DNA for the CDR3: TGTGCCAGTAGTATTCACTCAGGGGGTAATCAGCCCCAGCATTTT. It encodes CASSIHSGGNQPQHF.

This chain's CDR3 is CASSSLAGVTSYNEQFF. DNA of the CDR3: TGTGCCAGCAGCTCACTAGCGGGAGTTACCTCCTACAATGAGCAGTTCTTC. The J gene is TRBJ2-1, the V gene TRBV28; 11 nucleotides agree with TRBD2. The CDR3 runs to 17 residues. The germline CDR1 and CDR2 sequences are MDHEN and SYDVKM. V was pared by 6 bases and J by 0 bases, with 7 bases of the junction left unmatched.

This sequence joins TRBV7-2 and TRBJ1-2, with 10 bases aligning to TRBD1. The CDR3 contains 15 residues. Germline CDR1 reads SGHTA; CDR2 reads FQGNSA. J gave up 4 bases and V 4 bases, and 6 bases lay outside the gene matches. CDR3 sequence (DNA): TGTGCCAGCAGCTCCAGGGACAGGGGTTTCTATGGCTACACCTTC. Translated: CASSSRDRGFYGYTF.

The rearrangement uses TRBV5-4 and TRBJ1-1, with a possible D match to TRBD1 (6 bases). V lost 3 bases to trimming and J lost 1 base, with 16 bases between them. Germline V gene sequence: CDR1 SGHNT, CDR2 YYREEE (reference sequence). The CDR3 runs 16 residues. For the CDR3, the DNA is TGTGCCAGCAGCTCGAACATTGGGACATCGAACACTGAAGCTTTCTTT. Its protein is CASSSNIGTSNTEAFF.

The chain links TRBV27 to TRBJ2-7; tentative D call: TRBD2 (6 bases). V was trimmed by 0 bases and J by 1 base, leaving 16 bases between them. Germline V gene data show CDR1 as MNHEY and CDR2 as SMNVEV (reference sequence). The CDR3 is 17 amino acids. This chain's CDR3 is CASSLSGGASESYEQYF. The CDR3 DNA reads TGTGCCAGCAGTTTATCGGGCGGGGCCTCGGAGTCCTACGAGCAGTACTTC.